The TCR beta chain described here comes from a study of blood T cell repertoires in COVID-19. Measured with immunoSEQ multiplex PCR; TCRdb has only the in-frame clones, and not every one. The sample gives around 150,000 clones, roughly four fifths of which show up once; roughly 20% is in the top ten. V lost 0 bases, J lost 3 bases, and 2 bases stayed unmatched. The germline CDR1 and CDR2 sequences are MNHEY and SVGAGI. CDR3 length: 15 residues. Sequencing input: peripheral blood. The source is a woman at least 80 years old with acute or convalescent COVID-19. The chain couples TRBV6-5 to TRBJ2-5, with 9 bases lining up with TRBD1. This CDR3 is CASSYSGTGKETQYF. CDR3 nucleotides: TGTGCCAGCAGTTACTCTGGGACAGGGAAAGAGACCCAGTACTTC.